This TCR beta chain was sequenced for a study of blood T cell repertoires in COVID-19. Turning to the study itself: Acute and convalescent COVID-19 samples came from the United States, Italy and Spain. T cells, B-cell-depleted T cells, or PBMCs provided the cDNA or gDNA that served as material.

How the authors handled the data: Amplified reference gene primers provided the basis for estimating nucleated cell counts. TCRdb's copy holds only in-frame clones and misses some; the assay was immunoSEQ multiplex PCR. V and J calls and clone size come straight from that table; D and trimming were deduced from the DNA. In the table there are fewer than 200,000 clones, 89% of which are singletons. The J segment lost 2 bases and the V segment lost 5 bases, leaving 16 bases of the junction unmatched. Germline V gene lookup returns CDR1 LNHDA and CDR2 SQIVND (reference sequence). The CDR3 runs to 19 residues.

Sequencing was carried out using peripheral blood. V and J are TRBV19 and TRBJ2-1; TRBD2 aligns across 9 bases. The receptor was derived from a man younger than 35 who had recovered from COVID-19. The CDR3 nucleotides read TGTGCCAGTAGTTCGCCCCGTAGCGGGAGCCCCTCCCCCTACAATGAGCAGTTCTTC. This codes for CASSSPRSGSPSPYNEQFF.